The rows below give T cell receptor beta chains drawn from one sample of a study of T cell responses to AZD1222 COVID-19 vaccine. The assay was immunoSEQ multiplex PCR, and TCRdb's table has in-frame clones only and misses some. Among tens of thousands of clones listed, approximately 84% were seen once. Sequenced here: peripheral blood, sampled on day 0 of AZD1222 vaccination. Receptors were obtained from an adult in good health. Each CDR3 is given with its conserved first and last residue. Size values are once, few and many counts, or a class for expanded clones, and some rows have none.

clone_size	v_call	j_call	cdr3_aa
.	TRBV19	TRBJ1-2	CASSALAAGINYGYTF
.	TRBV24-1	TRBJ2-2	CATSRPGDDTGELFF
.	TRBV5-1	TRBJ1-3	CASSFADPRNTIYF
.	TRBV19	TRBJ1-5	CASSPRQDSNQPQHF
.	TRBV5-6	TRBJ1-2	CASSLGFGQGGSYGYTF
.	TRBV28	TRBJ2-7	CASSAGQGWYEQYF
.	TRBV28	TRBJ1-1	CASIQGDQTEAFF
once	TRBV5-1	TRBJ2-1	CASSLGDRLVAQFF
few	TRBV27	TRBJ2-7	CASGTGVYEQYF
.	TRBV6-6	TRBJ2-7	CASSHPPGQRSHEQYF
.	TRBV25-1	TRBJ1-2	CASSVGANYGYTF
.	TRBV11-2	TRBJ1-6	CASRPTRESPLHF
once	TRBV7-3	TRBJ1-5	CASSLGGSQPQHF
.	TRBV7-8	TRBJ1-2	CASSSQGYGYTF
.	TRBV3-1/TRBV3-2	TRBJ1-2	CASSHMGENTF
.	TRBV6-2/TRBV6-3	TRBJ2-7	CASSYDPLGEQYF
.	TRBV6-1	TRBJ2-5	CASSAGANRAGETQYF
medium-sized	TRBV27	TRBJ1-2	CASSLNDWRRAVYF
.	TRBV11-2	TRBJ2-1	CASSSRLAGRGNEQFF
.	TRBV21-1	TRBJ2-5	CASSKVWAGQGAKIETQYF
few	TRBV5-4	TRBJ1-1	CASSPEGVTEAFF
few	TRBV18	TRBJ2-1	CASSSRGALNEQFF
once	TRBV29-1	TRBJ1-1	CSVYRPQNTEAFF
.	TRBV15	TRBJ1-1	CATSRDQGAKVTEAFF
.	TRBV7-9	TRBJ1-1	CASSRTVSEAFF
once	TRBV28	TRBJ2-2	CASNPGTDVWRELFF
.	TRBV7-3	TRBJ2-3	CASSLSSGTDTQYF